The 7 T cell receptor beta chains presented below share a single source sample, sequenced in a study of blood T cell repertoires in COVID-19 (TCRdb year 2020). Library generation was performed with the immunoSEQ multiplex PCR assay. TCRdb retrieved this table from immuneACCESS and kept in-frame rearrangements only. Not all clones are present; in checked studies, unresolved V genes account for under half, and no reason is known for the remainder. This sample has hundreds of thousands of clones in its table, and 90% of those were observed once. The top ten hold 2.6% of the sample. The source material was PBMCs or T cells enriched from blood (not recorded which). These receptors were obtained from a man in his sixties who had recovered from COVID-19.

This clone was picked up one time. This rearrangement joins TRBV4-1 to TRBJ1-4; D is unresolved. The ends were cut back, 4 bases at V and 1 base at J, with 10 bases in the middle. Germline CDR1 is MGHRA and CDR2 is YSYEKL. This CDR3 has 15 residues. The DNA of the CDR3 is TGCGCCAGCAGCCCCTTTCTCAGAACTAATGAAAAACTGTTTTTT. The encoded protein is CASSPFLRTNEKLFF.

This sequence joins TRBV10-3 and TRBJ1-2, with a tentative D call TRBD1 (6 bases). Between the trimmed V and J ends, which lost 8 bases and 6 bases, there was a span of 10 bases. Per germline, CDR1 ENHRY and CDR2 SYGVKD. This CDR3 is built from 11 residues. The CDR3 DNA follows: TGTGCCATCCGGGGGGGCCATGGCTACACCTTC. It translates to CAIRGGHGYTF.

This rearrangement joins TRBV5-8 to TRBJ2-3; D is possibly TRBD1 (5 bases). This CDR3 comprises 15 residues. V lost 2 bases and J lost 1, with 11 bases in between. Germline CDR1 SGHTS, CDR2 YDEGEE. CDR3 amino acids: CASSFNGRGTDTQYF. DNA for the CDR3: TGTGCCAGCAGCTTTAACGGCAGGGGCACAGATACGCAGTATTTT.

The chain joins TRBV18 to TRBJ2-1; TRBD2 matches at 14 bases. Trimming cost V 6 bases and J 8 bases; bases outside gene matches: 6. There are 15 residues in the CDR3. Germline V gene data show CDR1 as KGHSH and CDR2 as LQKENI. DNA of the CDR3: TGTGCCAGCTCCGGGGGGACTAGCGGGAGTTATGAGCAGTTCTTC. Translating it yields CASSGGTSGSYEQFF.

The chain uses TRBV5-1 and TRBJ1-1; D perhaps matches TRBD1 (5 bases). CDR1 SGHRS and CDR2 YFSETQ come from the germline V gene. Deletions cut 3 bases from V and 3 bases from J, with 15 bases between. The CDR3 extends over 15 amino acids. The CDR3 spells CASSYDSRRDTEAFF. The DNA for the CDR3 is TGCGCCAGCAGCTACGACAGCCGACGGGACACTGAAGCTTTCTTT.

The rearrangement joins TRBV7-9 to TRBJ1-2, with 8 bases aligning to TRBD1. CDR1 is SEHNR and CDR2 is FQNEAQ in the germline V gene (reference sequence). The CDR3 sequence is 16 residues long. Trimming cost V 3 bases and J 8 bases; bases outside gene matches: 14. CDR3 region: CASSFSSGRDRRGYTF. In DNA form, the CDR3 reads TGTGCCAGCAGCTTTTCATCTGGTCGGGACAGGCGCGGCTACACCTTC.

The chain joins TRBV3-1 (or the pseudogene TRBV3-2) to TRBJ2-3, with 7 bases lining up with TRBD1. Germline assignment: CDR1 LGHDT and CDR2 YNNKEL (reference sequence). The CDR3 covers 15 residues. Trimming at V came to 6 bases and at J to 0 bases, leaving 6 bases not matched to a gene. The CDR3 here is CASSPRGHSTDTQYF. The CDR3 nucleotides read TGTGCCAGCAGTCCGAGGGGGCATAGCACAGATACGCAGTATTTT.